Listed here are 21 T cell receptor beta chains from one sample, sequenced in a study of blood T cells in healthy people across ages. A second PCR, run for about 7 to 11 cycles, used a sample-barcoded 5' primer plus a J-beta primer mix. TCRdb called the 5' RACE reads again in MiXCR, with one record for every CDR3 protein. Here the sample spans roughly 2 million distinct CDR3 sequences, 49% being singletons. Input material: blood. These receptor sequences come from a woman aged 40-49 years in good health.

The CDR3 nucleotides are TGTGCCAGCAGGACTACAGGGGGCGACGAGCAGTACTTC. Residues: CASRTTGGDEQYF. The chain joins TRBV7-9 to TRBJ2-7, with 9 bases lining up with TRBD1. This CDR3 has 13 amino acids. With V trimmed by 6 bases and J by 5 bases, 5 bases remained unmatched. The germline CDR1 and CDR2 sequences are SEHNR and FQNEAQ (reference sequence).

V and J are TRBV7-9 and TRBJ2-5; 8 nucleotides match TRBD1. V dropped 0 bases and J dropped 7; count of bases not matched to a gene: 7. The CDR3 is made up of 15 amino acids. CDR1 and CDR2 from the germline V gene are SEHNR and FQNEAQ (reference sequence). The CDR3 region has the DNA TGTGCCAGCAGCTTAGCCACAGGGGGTCAGGCGACCCAGTACTTC. Its protein product is CASSLATGGQATQYF.

The sample holds a few counts of this clonotype. V and J are TRBV7-9 and TRBJ1-4; no clear D gene. Trimming took 6 bases from V and 5 from J, leaving 16 bases between them. The CDR3 runs 15 residues. Looked up from germline, CDR1 is SEHNR and CDR2 is FQNEAQ (reference sequence). The CDR3 DNA is TGTGCCAGCAGATTCGGGAGGTCCAGAAATGAAAAACTGTTTTTT. It yields the protein CASRFGRSRNEKLFF. The full variable domain, completed using reference TRBV7-9 and TRBJ1-4, is DTGVSQNPRHKITKRGQNVTFRCDPISEHNRLYWYRQTLGQGPEFLTYFQNEAQLEKSRLLSDRFSAERPKGSFSTLEIQRTEQGDSAMYLCASRFGRSRNEKLFFGSGTQLSVL.

The CDR3 here is CASQPSSPLANEGNQPQHF. CDR3 sequence (DNA): TGTGCCAGCCAACCTTCCTCGCCCTTGGCAAATGAAGGCAATCAGCCCCAGCATTTT. The chain joins TRBV6-1 to TRBJ1-5; no definite D call. The CDR3 runs to 19 residues. V dropped 8 bases and J dropped 2 bases, with 28 bases sitting between them. Per germline, CDR1 MNHNS and CDR2 SASEGT.

The chain couples TRBV7-2 to TRBJ1-2; D remains ambiguous. The CDR3 loop spans 13 amino acids. V lost 2 bases and J lost 7, with 11 bases in between. CDR1 is SGHTA and CDR2 is FQGNSA in the germline V gene. CDR3 protein: CASSLMASGGYTF. CDR3 bases: TGTGCCAGCAGCTTAATGGCATCCGGTGGCTACACCTTC.

This clonotype was counted between two and nine times. The genes are TRBV4-1 and TRBJ2-3, with D possibly matching TRBD2 (5 bases). Germline values: CDR1 MGHRA, CDR2 YSYEKL. The CDR3 has 15 residues. Trimming pared 4 bases from V and 6 bases from J, leaving 17 bases between. CDR3 sequence: CASSPNDLAGDTQYF. The CDR3 DNA follows: TGCGCCAGCAGCCCGAACGATCTGGCGGGCGATACGCAGTATTTT.

The V gene is TRBV6-6, the J gene TRBJ2-7; 7 nucleotides agree with TRBD1. The germline CDR1 and CDR2 sequences are MNHNY and SVGAGI (reference sequence). The CDR3 totals 12 residues. J lost 4 bases, V lost 6 bases, and 3 bases had no gene match. The CDR3 loop reads CASRKQGYEQYF. CDR3 nucleotides: TGTGCCAGCAGAAAACAGGGGTACGAGCAGTACTTC.

The chain employs TRBV7-8 and TRBJ2-4, with TRBD2 matching 13 bases. CDR1 and CDR2 (germline): SGHVS, FQNEAQ. The length of the CDR3 is 19 residues. Losses at the gene ends were 7 bases for V and 1 base for J; bases not matched to a gene: 13. CDR3 region: CASNDPGLAGDGAKNIQYF. As DNA, the CDR3 is TGTGCCAGCAACGATCCTGGACTAGCGGGGGATGGGGCCAAAAACATTCAGTACTTC. Full variable domain (outside the CDR3, taken from reference TRBV7-8 and TRBJ2-4): GAGVSQSPRYKVAKRGQDVALRCDPISGHVSLFWYQQALGQGPEFLTYFQNEAQLDKSGLPSDRFFAERPEGSVSTLKIQRTQQEDSAVYLCASNDPGLAGDGAKNIQYFGAGTRLSVL.

This chain connects TRBV29-1 to TRBJ1-1; D is unclear. CDR1 and CDR2 from the germline V gene are SQVTM and ANQGSEA. The CDR3 is 14 residues long. V dropped 4 bases and J dropped 1 base, with 13 bases sitting between them. The CDR3 loop is CSVAGPVWNTEAFF. CDR3 coding DNA: TGCAGCGTTGCTGGGCCAGTATGGAACACTGAAGCTTTCTTT.

The chain combines TRBV5-1 with TRBJ2-1, with 7 positions matching TRBD2. V shed 6 bases and J 6 bases; nucleotides not matched to a gene: 15. Per germline, CDR1 SGHRS and CDR2 YFSETQ. The CDR3 runs to 16 residues. As DNA, the CDR3 is TGCGCCAGCACCCACACGATACAGCGGGGAAGCAATGAGCAGTTCTTC. This gives the protein CASTHTIQRGSNEQFF. The full variable domain, its missing parts supplied by reference TRBV5-1 and TRBJ2-1, is KAGVTQTPRYLIKTRGQQVTLSCSPISGHRSVSWYQQTPGQGLQFLFEYFSETQRNKGNFPGRFSGRQFSNSRSEMNVSTLELGDSALYLCASTHTIQRGSNEQFFGPGTRLTVL.

The chain carries TRBV9 and TRBJ2-3, with unresolved D. CDR1 and CDR2 (germline): SGDLS, YYNGEE. This CDR3 region has 12 residues. V was clipped by 4 bases and J by 4 bases, with 7 bases between them. The CDR3 here is CASSPISDTQYF. The CDR3 nucleotides are TGTGCCAGCAGCCCCATCTCAGATACGCAGTATTTT.

For this clonotype: The junction shows a germline mismatch at one end, possibly a read error. This chain joins TRBV4-2 and TRBJ1-2; 9 nucleotides match TRBD1. CDR1 and CDR2 (germline): LGHNA, YNFKEQ. The length of the CDR3 is 14 residues. DNA for the CDR3: TGTGCCAGCAACCAAAGGACAGGGGACTATGGCTACACCTTC. Protein sequence: CASNQRTGDYGYTF.

V is TRBV28 and J is TRBJ1-5, with 9 positions matching TRBD1. CDR3 length: 16 amino acids. Germline V gene lookup returns CDR1 MDHEN and CDR2 SYDVKM. V lost 6 bases, J lost 3 bases, and 9 bases stayed unmatched. CDR3 in DNA: TGTGCCAGCAGACCCACCGGGACAGGGCTCAATCAGCCCCAGCATTTT. Its protein is CASRPTGTGLNQPQHF.

The chain recombines TRBV29-1 with TRBJ1-2; D call uncertain. Per germline, CDR1 SQVTM and CDR2 ANQGSEA. With 1 base removed from V and 0 bases from J, the gap between germline ends came to 9 bases. The length of the CDR3 is 14 residues. CDR3 in amino acids: CSVEAPDTNYGYTF. Written as DNA, the CDR3 is TGCAGCGTTGAAGCTCCAGATACTAACTATGGCTACACCTTC.

The sample holds one count of this clonotype. At one end the junction does not follow the germline gene, possibly because of a read error. The rearrangement joins TRBV5-5 to TRBJ2-5; D gene unclear. The end of the DNA fits TRBJ2-7 better, so the J call may be wrong. CDR1 SGHKS and CDR2 YYEKEE come from the germline V gene (reference sequence). CDR3 length: 15 residues. The CDR3 loop reads CASSLAHTDTYEQYF. DNA for the CDR3: TGTGCCAGCAGTTTGGCTCATACAGACACCTACGAGCAGTACTTC.

This chain links TRBV6-5 with TRBJ1-2, with D perhaps TRBD1 (5 bases). Trimming stripped 0 bases from V and 4 bases from J, with 15 bases between. This CDR3 spans 16 amino acids. The germline V gene encodes CDR1 MNHEY and CDR2 SVGAGI. CDR3 nucleotides: TGTGCCAGCAGTTACTCCCAGGCCGGGACCTCCTATGGCTACACCTTC. This sequence encodes CASSYSQAGTSYGYTF.

The V and J genes are TRBV20-1 and TRBJ2-7; 11 bases match TRBD1. V was clipped by 6 bases and J by 2 bases; unmatched bases: 3. From germline, CDR1 is DFQATT and CDR2 SNEGSKA (reference sequence). This CDR3 region has 13 residues. The CDR3, as DNA: TGCAGTGCGCAGGACAGGGGGCCCTACGAGCAGTACTTC. This gives the protein CSAQDRGPYEQYF.

The J gene is TRBJ2-7, the V gene TRBV2; 7 bases line up with TRBD1. This CDR3 is built from 13 residues. Germline CDR1 is SNHLY and CDR2 is FYNNEI. The ends lost 6 bases at V and 6 bases at J; junction bases unmatched: 8. The CDR3 DNA is TGTGCCAGCAGGGACGACAGGGTCCCCGAGCAGTACTTC. It yields the protein CASRDDRVPEQYF.

The chain employs TRBV7-2 and TRBJ2-3, with 11 bases lining up with TRBD2. Trimming took 5 bases from V and 2 from J; bases not matched to a gene: 6. This CDR3 has 16 amino acids. Germline loops: CDR1 SGHTA, CDR2 FQGNSA. In DNA, the CDR3 is TGTGCCAGCAGCCTTAGCGGGGGGGTTCCCACAGATACGCAGTATTTT. Protein sequence: CASSLSGGVPTDTQYF.

V gene TRBV27 combines with J gene TRBJ2-3; D unresolved. Germline V gives CDR1 MNHEY, CDR2 SMNVEV (reference sequence). The ends were cut back, 4 bases at V and 6 bases at J, with 14 bases in the middle. This CDR3 has 14 residues. This chain's CDR3 is CASSSPNLRDTQYF. The CDR3 nucleotides read TGTGCCAGCAGTTCACCTAATCTTAGGGATACGCAGTATTTT.

This clonotype was picked up a small number of times. The chain recombines TRBV20-1 with TRBJ2-1; tentative D call: TRBD1 (6 bases). The germline gives CDR1 DFQATT, CDR2 SNEGSKA (reference sequence). CDR3 length: 12 amino acids. V shed 2 bases and J shed 7 bases, with 9 bases lying between them. The CDR3 bases are TGCAGTGCTAGACCCCAGGGGAATGAGCAGTTCTTC. This encodes CSARPQGNEQFF.